The following is a T cell receptor (beta chain) sequence with its context. Its antigen is not known. This entry comes from a study of cytomegalovirus exposure and HLA in healthy donors. Study results and caveats: TCR beta V- and J-gene trimming, according to a later analysis, was linked to a missense DCLRE1C variant. Among TCR beta chains, those listed as cytomegalovirus-associated numbered under 200.

CDR3 size: 13 residues. V shed 3 bases and J shed 6 bases, with 8 bases lying between them. From germline, CDR1 is LNHDA and CDR2 SQIVND (reference sequence). The PCR contained 60 Vbeta and 13 Jbeta primers. Here immunoSEQ multiplex PCR was the method, and the copy in TCRdb shows in-frame clones only, minus some. The table has approximately 280,000 clones, about nine tenths seen once. The sequencing sample was made of PBMCs. The origin of this receptor is a man aged 35-49 years in good health and CMV-seropositive. The rearrangement uses TRBV19 and TRBJ2-2, with a possible D match to TRBD1 (5 bases). This CDR3 reads CASSIVGPGELFF. DNA of the CDR3: TGTGCCAGTAGTATCGTGGGGCCCGGGGAGCTGTTTTTT.